Presented here are 2 T cell receptor beta chains from one specimen sequenced in a study of beta chain features in type 1 diabetes. These receptors' antigens are unknown. Every isolated RNA sample was fully reverse transcribed, so sequencing captured expressed TCRB transcripts. Profiled with immunoSEQ multiplex PCR; TCRdb holds only in-frame clones, not every one. The top ten clones hold about 0.6% of a sample with 400,000 or so clones, over 9% of them seen once. Study results and limitations: Type 1 diabetes patients had TCRB CDR3s that were shorter (moderately but significantly so) in all four CD4+ subsets.

Sequences were obtained from central memory CD4+ T cells from blood. These receptors were collected from a man aged 25 to 40 with type 1 diabetes.

This clone was seen many times. CDR3 loop: CAISPQGTDTQYF. CDR3 DNA: TGTGCCATCTCCCCCCAGGGGACAGATACGCAGTATTTT. The rearrangement links TRBV19 to TRBJ2-3; a possible D gene is TRBD1 (6 bases). CDR1 is LNHDA and CDR2 is SQIVND in the germline V gene (reference sequence). The CDR3 has 13 amino acids. V dropped 10 bases and J dropped 3 bases, with 14 bases sitting between them.

The CDR3 region has the DNA TGTGCCAGCAGTTTACAGGTTGGGCCTAATGAAAAACTGTTTTTT. It translates to CASSLQVGPNEKLFF. The chain carries TRBV7-2 and TRBJ1-4; D may be TRBD1 (5 bases). V was cut by 6 bases and J by 3 bases, with 14 bases left in between. The CDR3 extends over 15 amino acids. The germline V gene has CDR1 SGHTA and CDR2 FQGNSA.